The rows below give T cell receptor beta chains drawn from one sample of a study of post-analysis software for immune sequencing data. TCRdb independently ran MiXCR on the PCR reads; one entry per CDR3 protein. The data show approximately 350,000 distinct CDR3 sequences, around 37% seen once. The sample was blood. These receptors originate from a girl aged 5 to 17 with multiple sclerosis. Each CDR3 is given with its conserved first and last residue. The order of the fields is V gene, D gene, clone size, J gene, CDR3 protein, CDR3 DNA. The D gene is left open where the match is weak. Not all rows give a size; the values are once, few, many and, for expanded clones, a class.

V: TRBV20-1
D: .
size: .
J: TRBJ2-7
CDR3: CSASMGREQYF
DNA: TGCAGTGCTAGCATGGGGCGCGAGCAGTACTTC

V: TRBV3-1
D: TRBD2
size: .
J: TRBJ2-4
CDR3: CASSRRLAGANTLAKNIQYF
DNA: TGTGCCAGCAGCCGCCGGCTAGCGGGGGCCAATACCCTTGCCAAAAACATTCAGTACTTC

V: TRBV5-5
D: TRBD2
size: .
J: TRBJ2-5
CDR3: CASRAAGDPGETQYF
DNA: TGTGCCAGCAGAGCGGCGGGGGACCCGGGGGAGACCCAGTACTTC

V: TRBV14
D: TRBD2
size: few
J: TRBJ2-7
CDR3: CASSRSRGVYEQYF
DNA: TGTGCCAGCAGCCGCTCTCGGGGGGTCTACGAGCAGTACTTC

V: TRBV15
D: .
size: many
J: TRBJ2-5
CDR3: CATSREQGRETQYF
DNA: TGTGCCACCAGCAGGGAGCAGGGTCGAGAGACCCAGTACTTC

V: TRBV7-8
D: TRBD2
size: .
J: TRBJ2-1
CDR3: CASSLGVSGGTYNEQFF
DNA: TGTGCCAGCAGCTTAGGGGTTAGCGGGGGGACCTACAATGAGCAGTTCTTC

V: TRBV6-2/TRBV6-3
D: .
size: few
J: TRBJ2-1
CDR3: CASSWGGGINEQFF
DNA: TGTGCCAGCAGTTGGGGGGGCGGGATCAATGAGCAGTTCTTC

V: TRBV7-8
D: .
size: few
J: TRBJ2-7
CDR3: CASSLELGTSSYEQYF
DNA: TGTGCCAGCAGCTTAGAACTGGGGACAAGCTCCTACGAGCAGTACTTC

V: TRBV20-1
D: .
size: few
J: TRBJ1-1
CDR3: CSARSSGTEAFF
DNA: TGCAGTGCCCGATCGTCCGGCACTGAAGCTTTCTTT

V: TRBV7-6
D: TRBD2
size: few
J: TRBJ2-1
CDR3: CASSTSGGNNEQFF
DNA: TGTGCCAGCAGCACTAGCGGGGGCAACAATGAGCAGTTCTTC

V: TRBV9
D: .
size: .
J: TRBJ2-5
CDR3: CASSVAAPRGETQYF
DNA: TGTGCCAGCAGCGTAGCTGCCCCTCGGGGGGAGACCCAGTACTTC

V: TRBV21-1
D: .
size: .
J: TRBJ1-1
CDR3: CASSILVVLFPQQAFF
DNA: TGTGCCAGCAGCATTCTCGTTGTCCTATTCCCACAACAAGCTTTCTTT

V: TRBV20-1
D: .
size: .
J: TRBJ2-3
CDR3: CSARDQGYTDTQYF
DNA: TGCAGTGCTAGAGATCAAGGCTACACAGATACGCAGTATTTT

V: TRBV6-5
D: .
size: .
J: TRBJ1-5
CDR3: CASSSHGRWPQHF
DNA: TGTGCCAGCAGTTCTCACGGGAGATGGCCCCAGCATTTT

V: TRBV6-2/TRBV6-3
D: TRBD1
size: once
J: TRBJ1-2
CDR3: CASGQGTYGYTF
DNA: TGTGCCAGCGGACAGGGGACCTATGGCTACACCTTC

V: TRBV10-2
D: .
size: few
J: TRBJ2-3
CDR3: CASSPTGAYTDTQYF
DNA: TGCGCCAGCAGCCCCACCGGGGCCTACACAGATACGCAGTATTTT

V: TRBV12-3/TRBV12-4
D: .
size: few
J: TRBJ1-6
CDR3: CASSLGARGSYNSPLHF
DNA: TGTGCCAGCAGTTTAGGGGCTAGGGGCTCCTATAATTCACCCCTCCACTTT

V: TRBV5-1
D: .
size: .
J: TRBJ2-1
CDR3: CASSRGGKNEQFF
DNA: TGCGCCAGCAGCAGAGGGGGTAAAAATGAGCAGTTCTTC

V: TRBV7-2
D: .
size: .
J: TRBJ2-3
CDR3: CASSLGSRGLDTQYF
DNA: TGTGCCAGCAGCTTAGGGTCCCGGGGTCTGGATACGCAGTATTTT

V: TRBV3-1
D: .
size: .
J: TRBJ1-2
CDR3: CASSQNREGYTF
DNA: TGTGCCAGCAGCCAAAACAGGGAGGGCTACACCTTC

V: TRBV7-9
D: .
size: .
J: TRBJ2-3
CDR3: CASTFPTDTQYF
DNA: TGTGCCAGCACCTTTCCAACAGATACGCAGTATTTT

V: TRBV7-9
D: TRBD1
size: few
J: TRBJ2-6
CDR3: CASSPTGIGANVLTF
DNA: TGTGCCAGCAGCCCGACAGGGATTGGGGCCAACGTCCTGACTTTC

V: TRBV20-1
D: .
size: .
J: TRBJ2-3
CDR3: CSAFRDRSTDTLYF
DNA: TGCAGTGCTTTCCGGGACCGTAGCACAGATACGCTGTATTTT

V: TRBV6-2/TRBV6-3
D: .
size: few
J: TRBJ1-6
CDR3: CASGSLDYNSPLHF
DNA: TGTGCCAGCGGGTCCTTGGATTATAATTCACCCCTCCACTTT

V: TRBV11-2
D: TRBD2
size: few
J: TRBJ2-1
CDR3: CASSLDPSGGMNGEQFF
DNA: TGTGCCAGCAGCTTAGATCCCAGCGGGGGCATGAATGGTGAGCAGTTCTTC

V: TRBV5-8
D: TRBD1
size: .
J: TRBJ1-6
CDR3: CAGSLGTGGVSPLHF
DNA: TGTGCCGGCAGCTTGGGAACAGGGGGCGTTTCACCCCTCCACTTT

V: TRBV5-6
D: .
size: few
J: TRBJ2-7
CDR3: CASSPLIRPYEQYF
DNA: TGTGCCAGCAGCCCCCTCATCCGGCCCTACGAGCAGTACTTC

V: TRBV27
D: .
size: .
J: TRBJ1-4
CDR3: CASSTQPTNEKLFF
DNA: TGTGCCAGCAGTACACAGCCAACTAATGAAAAACTGTTTTTT

V: TRBV29-1
D: .
size: few
J: TRBJ2-1
CDR3: CSVEPGNYNEQFF
DNA: TGCAGCGTTGAGCCAGGGAACTACAATGAGCAGTTCTTC

V: TRBV28
D: .
size: few
J: TRBJ2-1
CDR3: CASSLDSGVGNEQFF
DNA: TGTGCCAGCAGTTTAGATTCGGGGGTAGGGAATGAGCAGTTCTTC

V: TRBV11-2
D: .
size: .
J: TRBJ2-2
CDR3: CASVTDTGELFF
DNA: TGTGCCAGTGTTACTGACACCGGGGAGCTGTTTTTT

V: TRBV7-2
D: .
size: .
J: TRBJ2-5
CDR3: CASSLGVGKLQETQYF
DNA: TGTGCCAGCAGCTTAGGGGTCGGGAAGCTCCAAGAGACCCAGTACTTC

V: TRBV20-1
D: TRBD2
size: few
J: TRBJ2-7
CDR3: CSAAGTSDYEQYF
DNA: TGCAGTGCAGCCGGGACTAGCGACTACGAGCAGTACTTC